Listed below are T cell receptor beta chains from one sample, sequenced in a study of cytomegalovirus exposure and HLA in healthy donors. Sequenced by immunoSEQ multiplex PCR; TCRdb stores in-frame clones only, minus some. The top ten clones hold about 2.5% of a sample with 180,000 or so clones, about nine tenths of them seen once. Sequenced: PBMCs. The receptor source for this set is a man aged 18 to 30 in good health and CMV-seropositive. The CDR3 runs from the conserved cysteine through the conserved F or W. Each record gives: clone size, J gene, D gene, V gene, CDR3 length, CDR3 DNA, CDR3 protein. A D gene is named only where the DNA matches it firmly. Clone size appears in some rows only: once, few, many, or a class for an expanded clone.

size: .; J: TRBJ2-7; D: TRBD2; V: TRBV7-9; length: 16; DNA: TGTGCCAGCAGCTCACCGACTAGCGGGAGCTCCTACGAGCAGTACTTC; CDR3: CASSSPTSGSSYEQYF
size: .; J: TRBJ2-6; D: .; V: TRBV19; length: 16; DNA: TGTGCCAGTAGGGGCTTTGGGGACACCGGGGCCAACGTCCTGACTTTC; CDR3: CASRGFGDTGANVLTF
size: .; J: TRBJ2-7; D: .; V: TRBV10-3; length: 13; DNA: TGTGCCATCCGAAGATCTAGTGATTACGAGCAGTACTTC; CDR3: CAIRRSSDYEQYF
size: .; J: TRBJ1-2; D: TRBD1; V: TRBV7-2; length: 16; DNA: TGTGCCAGCAGCCTACCTAGGACAGGGGGAGTTTATGGCTACACCTTC; CDR3: CASSLPRTGGVYGYTF
size: .; J: TRBJ2-2; D: .; V: TRBV29-1; length: 15; DNA: TGCAGCGTTGTGTCCGGGGGTACGAACACCGGGGAGCTGTTTTTT; CDR3: CSVVSGGTNTGELFF
size: .; J: TRBJ1-2; D: .; V: TRBV6-5; length: 14; DNA: TGTGCCAGCAGTTACTCGTACACCAACTATGGCTACACCTTC; CDR3: CASSYSYTNYGYTF
size: .; J: TRBJ2-2; D: TRBD1; V: TRBV9; length: 14; DNA: TGTGCCAGCAATCGGGACAGGGGGCCCGGGGAGCTGTTTTTT; CDR3: CASNRDRGPGELFF
size: .; J: TRBJ2-7; D: TRBD1; V: TRBV28; length: 14; DNA: TGTGCCAGCACACAGGGGGTCCCCTCCTACGAGCAGTACTTC; CDR3: CASTQGVPSYEQYF
size: .; J: TRBJ1-1; D: TRBD1; V: TRBV7-3; length: 13; DNA: TGTGGGCCGACAGGGCAAGGGGACACTGAAGCTTTCTTT; CDR3: CGPTGQGDTEAFF
size: .; J: TRBJ1-1; D: TRBD1; V: TRBV7-8; length: 15; DNA: TGTGCCAGCAGCCCCCGCGGGGACAGTTACACTGAAGCTTTCTTT; CDR3: CASSPRGDSYTEAFF
size: .; J: TRBJ1-2; D: .; V: TRBV4-2; length: 15; DNA: TGTGCCAGCAGCCAAGACCAGGGGCCTCCCTATGGCTACACCTTC; CDR3: CASSQDQGPPYGYTF
size: .; J: TRBJ1-2; D: .; V: TRBV27; length: 16; DNA: TGTGCCAGCAGCCTGGGAGGCAGCCAGAACCTCTATGGCTACACCTTC; CDR3: CASSLGGSQNLYGYTF
size: once; J: TRBJ2-1; D: TRBD2; V: TRBV4-2; length: 15; DNA: TGTGCCAGCAGCCAACTTTGGAAGCGGGGGACTGAGCAGTTCTTC; CDR3: CASSQLWKRGTEQFF
size: .; J: TRBJ2-1; D: .; V: TRBV6-1; length: 14; DNA: TGTGCCAGCAGGGAACCTAGCTCCTACAATGAGCAGTTCTTC; CDR3: CASREPSSYNEQFF
size: few; J: TRBJ2-5; D: .; V: TRBV7-2; length: 15; DNA: TGTGCCAGCAGCTTAAGTTCGGCTAGCGTCGAGACCCAGTACTTC; CDR3: CASSLSSASVETQYF
size: few; J: TRBJ2-3; D: .; V: TRBV30; length: 14; DNA: TGTGCCTGGAGATGGGTCGGGGGCACAGATACGCAGTATTTT; CDR3: CAWRWVGGTDTQYF
size: .; J: TRBJ2-5; D: TRBD2; V: TRBV15; length: 16; DNA: TGTGCCACCAGCAGAGAACTAGCGGCCCGAAGGGAGACCCAGTACTTC; CDR3: CATSRELAARRETQYF